The clone carrying this T cell receptor (beta chain) has just a few counts. Its cognate antigen is unknown. The entry originates in a study of blood T cells in healthy people across ages. The study's findings and limits: What prevented conclusive comparison of naive and antigen-experienced cells was that PBMCs were unsorted. Diversity estimates drawn from one million T cells were deemed underestimates.

Primers used in a second PCR of about 6 to 12 cycles were a sample-barcoded 5' primer and a J-beta primer mix. Using its own MiXCR run on the 5' RACE reads, TCRdb lists one record per CDR3 protein. This table holds about a million distinct CDR3 sequences, 51% found once. CDR1 and CDR2 (germline): MGHRA, YSYEKL. V was clipped by 1 base and J by 10 bases, with 8 bases between them. This CDR3 spans 12 amino acids. The chain combines TRBV4-1 with TRBJ2-1; D gene uncertain. This TCR came from a woman aged 60-70 years in good health. The sequencing input was blood. The CDR3 coding sequence is TGCGCCAGCAGCCAAGGTGGGCGGGAGCAGTTCTTC. Amino acid sequence: CASSQGGREQFF.